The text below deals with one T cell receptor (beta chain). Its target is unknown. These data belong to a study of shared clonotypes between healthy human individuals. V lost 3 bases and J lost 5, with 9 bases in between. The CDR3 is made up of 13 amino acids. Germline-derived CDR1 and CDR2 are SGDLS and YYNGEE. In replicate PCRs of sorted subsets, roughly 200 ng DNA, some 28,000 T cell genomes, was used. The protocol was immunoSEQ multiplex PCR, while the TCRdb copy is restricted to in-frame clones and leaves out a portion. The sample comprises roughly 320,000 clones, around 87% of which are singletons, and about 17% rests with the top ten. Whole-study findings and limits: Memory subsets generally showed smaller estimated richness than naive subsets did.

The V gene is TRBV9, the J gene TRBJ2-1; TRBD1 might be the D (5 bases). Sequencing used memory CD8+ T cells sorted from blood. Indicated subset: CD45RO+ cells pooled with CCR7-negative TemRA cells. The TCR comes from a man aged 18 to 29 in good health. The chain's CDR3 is CASSAGAHNEQFF. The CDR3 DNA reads TGTGCCAGCAGCGCTGGGGCACACAATGAGCAGTTCTTC.